This T cell receptor (beta chain) was recovered during a study of neoadjuvant anti-PD-1 for oral cavity cancer. Method: immunoSEQ multiplex PCR; TCRdb's copy keeps in-frame clones and lacks some. The data show about 62,000 clones, approximately 80% seen once. The germline V gene has CDR1 LNHDA and CDR2 SQIVND (reference sequence). The CDR3 contains 15 residues. V lost 5 bases to trimming and J lost 2 bases; unmatched junction nucleotides: 8. Stage II-IVA oral cavity squamous cell carcinoma was new and untreated by systemic or radiation therapy. The chain uses TRBV19 and TRBJ2-7, with 8 bases lining up with TRBD1. The starting material was PBMCs, obtained before nivolumab (anti-PD-1) treatment. This clonotype was sampled from a person aged 40 to 85 with oral cavity squamous cell carcinoma. The CDR3: CASSSTGVFTYEQYF. The CDR3 DNA sequence: TGTGCCAGTAGTTCGACAGGGGTCTTTACCTACGAGCAGTACTTC.